The 30 T cell receptor beta chains below all came from one sample that was sequenced in a study of T cell responses to AZD1222 COVID-19 vaccine. Some clones are missing from TCRdb's copy, which holds only in-frame ones; the method was immunoSEQ multiplex PCR. Of 150,000 or so clones in the sample, about 91% are singletons; the top ten hold roughly 0.98%. Sequencing used peripheral blood, obtained 28 days after the second AZD1222 dose. All receptors come from an adult who received the AZD1222 COVID-19 vaccine.

The V and J genes are TRBV2 and TRBJ2-4; 13 bases fit TRBD2. V was clipped by 6 bases and J by 7 bases; unmatched bases: 6. Germline V gives CDR1 SNHLY, CDR2 FYNNEI. The length of the CDR3 is 15 residues. CDR3 sequence: CASRELAGGHNIQYF. In DNA form, the CDR3 reads TGTGCCAGCAGAGAACTAGCGGGGGGGCATAACATTCAGTACTTC.

This chain joins TRBV7-2 and TRBJ1-5; D possibly corresponds to TRBD1 (5 bases). CDR3 length: 15 amino acids. Germline-derived CDR1 and CDR2 are SGHTA and FQGNSA. Trimming stripped 4 bases from V and 7 bases from J, with 17 bases between. CDR3 region: CASSSISGLLQPQHF. The CDR3 region has the DNA TGTGCCAGCAGCTCAATATCGGGACTCCTGCAGCCCCAGCATTTT.

The chain is built from TRBV9 and TRBJ1-5; D not resolved. Trimming cost V 3 bases and J 1 base, with 8 bases left between them. The germline CDR1 and CDR2 sequences are SGDLS and YYNGEE. The CDR3 runs 14 residues. This CDR3 reads CASSGEWSNQPQHF. The CDR3 region has the DNA TGTGCCAGCAGCGGGGAATGGAGCAATCAGCCCCAGCATTTT.

V usage is TRBV4-2 and J usage is TRBJ1-4; D call uncertain. Trimming took off 0 bases at V and 4 bases at J, with 15 bases between the two ends. Germline V gene data show CDR1 as LGHNA and CDR2 as YNFKEQ. The CDR3 length is 17 residues. CDR3 DNA: TGTGCCAGCAGCCAAGATTTCGGGCACCTAGTTAATGAAAAACTGTTTTTT. Encoded protein: CASSQDFGHLVNEKLFF.

This chain connects TRBV28 to TRBJ2-5, with D tentatively TRBD2 (6 bases). Deletions cut 2 bases from V and 1 base from J, with 17 bases between. CDR3 length: 17 residues. Germline CDR1 and CDR2: MDHEN and SYDVKM. CDR3 protein: CASSLTQSRDSQETQYF. The DNA of the CDR3 is TGTGCCAGCAGTTTAACCCAATCTCGGGACTCCCAAGAGACCCAGTACTTC. Supplemented by reference TRBV28 and TRBJ2-5, the full variable domain reads DVKVTQSSRYLVKRTGEKVFLECVQDMDHENMFWYRQDPGLGLRLIYFSYDVKMKEKGDIPEGYSVSREKKERFSLILESASTNQTSMYLCASSLTQSRDSQETQYFGPGTRLLVL.

CDR3 nucleotides: TGTGCCAGCAGCATGGGACTAGCGGGGTTCACAGATACGCAGTATTTT. Residues: CASSMGLAGFTDTQYF. This rearrangement joins TRBV9 to TRBJ2-3; TRBD2 agrees at 13 bases. CDR3 length: 16 amino acids. With V trimmed by 4 bases and J by 2 bases, 4 bases remained unmatched. From germline, CDR1 is SGDLS and CDR2 YYNGEE.

The genes are TRBV9 and TRBJ2-3; the D is unclear. There are 13 residues in the CDR3. From germline, CDR1 is SGDLS and CDR2 YYNGEE. Trimming took 3 bases from V and 2 from J, leaving 7 bases between them. The chain's CDR3 is CASSGRTTDTQYF. The CDR3 DNA reads as TGTGCCAGCAGCGGCCGGACCACAGATACGCAGTATTTT.

The chain links TRBV10-1 to TRBJ2-3; D might be TRBD2 (5 bases). The germline V gene encodes CDR1 WNHNN and CDR2 SYGVQD (reference sequence). There are 15 residues in the CDR3. Trimming took 6 bases from V and 1 from J, leaving 14 bases between them. CDR3 amino acids: CASSPSSLGTDTQYF. The CDR3 DNA follows: TGCGCCAGCAGCCCTAGCTCCTTAGGCACAGATACGCAGTATTTT.

A single count supports this clone. This chain joins TRBV11-2 and TRBJ1-5; D gene ambiguous. Per germline, CDR1 SGHAT and CDR2 FQNNGV. This CDR3 has 13 residues. V dropped 1 base and J dropped 5 bases, with 6 bases sitting between them. The CDR3 sequence is CASSLGGYQPQHF. The CDR3 DNA is TGTGCCAGCAGCTTAGGTGGATATCAGCCCCAGCATTTT.

This clone occurred once. This chain uses TRBV10-1 with TRBJ2-5; 12 nucleotides agree with TRBD2. The germline V gene has CDR1 WNHNN and CDR2 SYGVQD (reference sequence). CDR3 length: 19 amino acids. V shed 5 bases, J shed 4 bases, and the junction held 17 bases outside the gene matches. The CDR3: CASSPLRGTSGLGTETQYF. The DNA for the CDR3 is TGCGCCAGCAGTCCCCTCAGGGGGACTAGCGGGTTGGGGACAGAGACCCAGTACTTC.

V usage is TRBV19 and J usage is TRBJ1-1, with 9 positions matching TRBD1. Per the germline V gene, CDR1 is LNHDA and CDR2 is SQIVND (reference sequence). V trimming: 5 bases; J trimming: 5 bases; junction bases outside the gene matches: 12. The CDR3 loop spans 16 amino acids. This CDR3 is CASSFLQGAERTEAFF. The CDR3 nucleotides are TGTGCCAGTAGTTTCCTACAGGGGGCCGAACGTACTGAAGCTTTCTTT.

The J gene is TRBJ1-1, the V gene TRBV4-1, with unresolved D. Germline V CDR1 and CDR2: MGHRA, YSYEKL. This CDR3 spans 15 amino acids. The ends were cut back, 3 bases at V and 1 base at J, with 12 bases in the middle. CDR3 sequence reads: CASSHFRPRNTEAFF. The CDR3 DNA is TGCGCCAGCAGCCACTTTCGGCCTAGGAACACTGAAGCTTTCTTT.

V and J are TRBV6-5 and TRBJ1-4, with a weak D call TRBD1 (6 bases). Trimming stripped 6 bases from V and 2 bases from J, with 10 bases between. The CDR3 has 14 residues. The germline V gene encodes CDR1 MNHEY and CDR2 SVGAGI. CDR3 sequence (DNA): TGTGCCAGCAGAGGACAGCCGACTAATGAAAAACTGTTTTTT. Encoded protein: CASRGQPTNEKLFF.

The table lists this clone with a few counts. The gene calls are TRBV6-5 and TRBJ1-6; D perhaps matches TRBD1 (5 bases). Germline CDR1 MNHEY, CDR2 SVGAGI. This CDR3 is built from 14 residues. Trimming pared 3 bases from V and 11 bases from J, leaving 14 bases between. CDR3 loop: CASSYAGGWAPLHF. The CDR3 nucleotides are TGTGCCAGCAGTTATGCGGGGGGTTGGGCACCCCTCCACTTT.

This rearrangement joins TRBV18 to TRBJ2-5; D is perhaps TRBD1 (6 bases). V lost 6 bases, J lost 2 bases, and 10 bases lay in between. Per the germline V gene, CDR1 is KGHSH and CDR2 is LQKENI. This CDR3 has 13 amino acids. The CDR3 nucleotides read TGTGCCAGCTCGGACAGTCTTCAAGAGACCCAGTACTTC. This encodes CASSDSLQETQYF.

The gene calls are TRBV6-6 and TRBJ1-2, with TRBD1 matching over 7 bases. The V gene's germline CDR1 is MNHNY and CDR2 SVGAGI (reference sequence). The CDR3 has 11 residues. V lost 5 bases, J lost 7 bases, and 1 base stayed unmatched. This CDR3 is CASSPGGGYTF. DNA for the CDR3: TGTGCCAGCAGTCCAGGGGGTGGCTACACCTTC.

The CDR3 DNA reads as TGCGCCAGCAGCCGGGACAGGGAGTACAATGAGCAGTTCTTC. Translation gives CASSRDREYNEQFF. The rearrangement links TRBV4-1 to TRBJ2-1; 9 bases map to TRBD1. V shed 4 bases, J shed 4 bases, and the junction held 2 bases outside the gene matches. The CDR3 contains 14 residues. CDR1 MGHRA and CDR2 YSYEKL come from the germline V gene.

The rearrangement links TRBV10-2 to TRBJ1-6; D is uncertain. Trimming pared 3 bases from V and 3 bases from J, leaving 12 bases between. Germline CDR1 is WSHSY and CDR2 is SAAADI. The CDR3 runs to 16 residues. The CDR3 loop is CASSDIVGFYNSPLHF. The CDR3 DNA is TGCGCCAGCAGTGATATTGTGGGGTTCTATAATTCACCCCTCCACTTT.

The chain has TRBV2 and TRBJ1-6; D remains unclear. V was cut by 4 bases and J by 7 bases, with 5 bases left in between. The CDR3 spans 12 residues. Germline V gene data show CDR1 as SNHLY and CDR2 as FYNNEI. CDR3 residues: CASSGTNSPLHF. The CDR3 region has the DNA TGTGCCAGCAGTGGAACAAATTCACCCCTCCACTTT. Supplemented by reference TRBV2 and TRBJ1-6, the full variable domain reads EPEVTQTPSHQVTQMGQEVILRCVPISNHLYFYWYRQILGQKVEFLVSFYNNEISEKSEIFDDQFSVERPDGSNFTLKIRSTKLEDSAMYFCASSGTNSPLHFGNGTRLTVT.

In its sample, this clone was seen a few times. The rearrangement joins TRBV6-5 to TRBJ1-6, with D possibly being TRBD1 (5 bases). CDR3 size: 13 residues. V was cut by 5 bases and J by 11 bases, with 13 bases left in between. CDR1 and CDR2 (germline): MNHEY, SVGAGI. The DNA for the CDR3 is TGTGCCAGCAGTATCGGGACGGAACCACCCCTCCACTTT. It specifies CASSIGTEPPLHF.

CDR3 loop: CASSPGLMEKLFF. The CDR3 DNA reads as TGTGCCAGCAGCCCCGGGTTGATGGAAAAACTGTTTTTT. This sequence joins TRBV7-9 and TRBJ1-4; D gene ambiguous. V was clipped by 5 bases and J by 8 bases, with 12 bases between them. Germline loops: CDR1 SEHNR, CDR2 FQNEAQ (reference sequence). The CDR3 has 13 amino acids.

This chain joins TRBV10-1 and TRBJ1-1; TRBD1 agrees at 8 bases. J lost 5 bases, V lost 2 bases, and 7 bases had no gene match. Germline CDR1 is WNHNN and CDR2 is SYGVQD (reference sequence). This CDR3 is 15 amino acids long. For the CDR3, the DNA is TGCGCCAGCAGTGAGATTGACAGGGGAGAGACTGAAGCTTTCTTT. Translation gives CASSEIDRGETEAFF.

The chain carries TRBV12-3 or TRBV12-4 and TRBJ2-1; 8 bases fit TRBD1. J gave up 8 bases and V 6 bases, and 6 bases lay outside the gene matches. The CDR3 runs to 13 residues. The CDR3 reads CASRRTGSDEQFF. CDR3 DNA: TGTGCCAGCAGACGGACAGGGTCCGATGAGCAGTTCTTC.

The chain recombines TRBV3-1 (or the pseudogene TRBV3-2) with TRBJ1-1, with 7 bases aligning to TRBD1. Unmatched junction bases numbered 5, after V lost 2 bases and J lost 5 bases. The germline CDR1 and CDR2 sequences are LGHDT and YNNKEL (reference sequence). CDR3 length equals 14 residues. The chain's CDR3 is CASSQTGEWTEAFF. The CDR3 region has the DNA TGTGCCAGCAGCCAAACAGGGGAATGGACTGAAGCTTTCTTT.

V is TRBV7-9 and J is TRBJ1-2; 7 bases are a match to TRBD1. V dropped 4 bases and J dropped 8; count of bases not matched to a gene: 10. The CDR3 has 14 residues. Germline values: CDR1 SEHNR, CDR2 FQNEAQ (reference sequence). Here the CDR3 DNA reads TGTGCCAGCAGCTCCGGGACAGAAGTCCACGGCTACACCTTC. It specifies CASSSGTEVHGYTF.

This chain uses TRBV3-1 (or the pseudogene TRBV3-2) with TRBJ2-5; D perhaps matches TRBD1 (6 bases). With 2 bases removed from V and 1 base from J, the gap between germline ends came to 14 bases. CDR3 length: 16 amino acids. Germline-derived CDR1 and CDR2 are LGHDT and YNNKEL (reference sequence). CDR3 nucleotide sequence: TGTGCCAGCAGCCAACCTGTTAGGGGGATCCAAGAGACCCAGTACTTC. It is translated as CASSQPVRGIQETQYF.

The chain carries TRBV2 and TRBJ2-1; D might be TRBD1 (6 bases). This CDR3 is built from 17 residues. Deletions cut 2 bases from V and 7 bases from J, with 21 bases between. CDR1 and CDR2 from the germline V gene are SNHLY and FYNNEI. The CDR3 bases are TGTGCCAGCAGTGAAAAGGCGGACAGATACCTGGGGAATGAGCAGTTCTTC. Its translation is CASSEKADRYLGNEQFF.

This chain uses TRBV6-5 with TRBJ2-1; D gene ambiguous. Germline V gives CDR1 MNHEY, CDR2 SVGAGI. The CDR3 contains 12 residues. V gave up 6 bases and J gave up 4 bases, with 7 bases separating them. Here the CDR3 reads CASRGGYNEQFF. The CDR3 DNA reads as TGTGCCAGCAGGGGCGGTTACAATGAGCAGTTCTTC.

V usage is TRBV6-5 and J usage is TRBJ1-2; TRBD1 agrees at 10 bases. Germline CDR1 MNHEY, CDR2 SVGAGI. The CDR3 has 13 residues. V lost 6 bases to trimming and J lost 4 bases; unmatched junction nucleotides: 2. The CDR3 sequence is CASRGTGVYGYTF. CDR3 nucleotides: TGTGCCAGCAGGGGGACAGGGGTCTATGGCTACACCTTC.

Notes on this clone: Other DNA sequences from this sample encode an identical CDR3 as well. The chain couples TRBV11-3 to TRBJ1-1; no firm D call. Germline CDR1 SGHNT, CDR2 YENEEA. The CDR3 runs 13 residues. The germline V and J ends were trimmed by 1 base and 1 base, with 4 bases remaining between them. The CDR3 spells CASSLGQNTEAFF. Here the CDR3 DNA reads TGTGCCAGCAGCTTAGGACAGAACACTGAAGCTTTCTTT.